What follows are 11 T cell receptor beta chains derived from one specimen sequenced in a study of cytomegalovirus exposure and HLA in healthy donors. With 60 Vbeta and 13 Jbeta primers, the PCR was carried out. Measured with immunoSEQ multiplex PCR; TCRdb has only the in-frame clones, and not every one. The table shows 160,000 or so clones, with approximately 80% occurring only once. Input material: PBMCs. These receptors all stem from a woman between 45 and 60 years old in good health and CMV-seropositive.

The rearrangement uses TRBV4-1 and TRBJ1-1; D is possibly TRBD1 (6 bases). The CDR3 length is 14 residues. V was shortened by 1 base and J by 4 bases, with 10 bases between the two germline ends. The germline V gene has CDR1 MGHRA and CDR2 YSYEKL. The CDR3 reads CASSQVQGTTEAFF. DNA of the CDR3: TGCGCCAGCAGCCAAGTCCAGGGGACCACTGAAGCTTTCTTT.

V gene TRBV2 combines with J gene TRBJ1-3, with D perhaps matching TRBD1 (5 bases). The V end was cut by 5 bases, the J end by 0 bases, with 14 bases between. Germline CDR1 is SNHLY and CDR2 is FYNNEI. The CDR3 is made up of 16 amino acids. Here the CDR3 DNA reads TGTGCCAGCAGTCCGCAGACAGTGCACTCTGGAAACACCATATATTTT. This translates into CASSPQTVHSGNTIYF.

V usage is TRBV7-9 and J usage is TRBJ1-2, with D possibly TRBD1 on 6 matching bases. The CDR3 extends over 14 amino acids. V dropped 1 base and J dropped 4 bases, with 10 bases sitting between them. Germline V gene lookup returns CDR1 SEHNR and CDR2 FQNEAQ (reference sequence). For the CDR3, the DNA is TGTGCCAGCAGCTTAGTCAGGGGACCCTATGGCTACACCTTC. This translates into CASSLVRGPYGYTF.

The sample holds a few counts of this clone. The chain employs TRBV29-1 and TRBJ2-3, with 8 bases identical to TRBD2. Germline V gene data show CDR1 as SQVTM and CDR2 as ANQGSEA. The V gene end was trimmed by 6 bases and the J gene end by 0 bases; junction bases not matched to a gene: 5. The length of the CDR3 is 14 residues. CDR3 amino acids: CSVATSASTDTQYF. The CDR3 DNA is TGCAGCGTCGCGACTAGCGCCAGCACAGATACGCAGTATTTT.

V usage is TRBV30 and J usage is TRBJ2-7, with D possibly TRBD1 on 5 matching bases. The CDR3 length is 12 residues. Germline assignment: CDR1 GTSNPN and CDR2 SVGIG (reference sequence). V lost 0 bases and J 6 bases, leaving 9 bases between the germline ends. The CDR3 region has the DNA TGTGCCTGGAGTGTCCAGGGTGCCGAGCAGTACTTC. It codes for CAWSVQGAEQYF.

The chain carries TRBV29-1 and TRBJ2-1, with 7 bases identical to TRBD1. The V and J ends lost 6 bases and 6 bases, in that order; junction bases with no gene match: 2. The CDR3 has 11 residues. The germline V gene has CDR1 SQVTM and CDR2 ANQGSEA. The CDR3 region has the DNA TGCAGCGTCCACAGGGGCAATGAGCAGTTCTTC. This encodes CSVHRGNEQFF.

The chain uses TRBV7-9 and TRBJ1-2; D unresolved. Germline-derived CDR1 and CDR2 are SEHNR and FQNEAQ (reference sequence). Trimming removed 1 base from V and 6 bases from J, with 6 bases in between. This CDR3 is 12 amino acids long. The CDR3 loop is CASSLDNNGYTF. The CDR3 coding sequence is TGTGCCAGCAGCTTAGATAATAATGGCTACACCTTC.

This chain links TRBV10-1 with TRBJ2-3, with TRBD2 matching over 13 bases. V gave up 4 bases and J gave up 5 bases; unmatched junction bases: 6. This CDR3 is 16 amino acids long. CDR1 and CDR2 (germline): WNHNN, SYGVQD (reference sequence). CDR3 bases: TGCGCCAGCAGTGCCGAGACTAGCGGGGGGCAAGATACGCAGTATTTT. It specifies CASSAETSGGQDTQYF.

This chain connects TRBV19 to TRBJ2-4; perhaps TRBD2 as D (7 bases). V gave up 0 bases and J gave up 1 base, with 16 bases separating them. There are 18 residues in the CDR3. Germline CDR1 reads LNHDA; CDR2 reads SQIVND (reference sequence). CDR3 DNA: TGTGCCAGTAGTATAGATATAGGGGGAGGGGGGGCCAAAAACATTCAGTACTTC. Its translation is CASSIDIGGGGAKNIQYF.

The CDR3 is CALGPLGGKQFF. CDR3 coding DNA: TGTGCCCTAGGCCCGCTGGGGGGGAAGCAGTTCTTC. J is TRBJ2-1 and V is TRBV6-5; TRBD2 matches 7 bases. The trim removed 11 bases at V and 11 bases at J, leaving 12 bases unmatched. The CDR3 has 12 amino acids. Germline CDR1 reads MNHEY; CDR2 reads SVGAGI.

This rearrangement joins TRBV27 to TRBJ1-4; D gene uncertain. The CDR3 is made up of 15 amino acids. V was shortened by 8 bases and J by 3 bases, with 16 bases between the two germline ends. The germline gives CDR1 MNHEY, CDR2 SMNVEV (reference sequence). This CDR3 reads CASRQGRAANEKLFF. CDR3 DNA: TGTGCCAGCCGTCAAGGGCGGGCAGCTAATGAAAAACTGTTTTTT.